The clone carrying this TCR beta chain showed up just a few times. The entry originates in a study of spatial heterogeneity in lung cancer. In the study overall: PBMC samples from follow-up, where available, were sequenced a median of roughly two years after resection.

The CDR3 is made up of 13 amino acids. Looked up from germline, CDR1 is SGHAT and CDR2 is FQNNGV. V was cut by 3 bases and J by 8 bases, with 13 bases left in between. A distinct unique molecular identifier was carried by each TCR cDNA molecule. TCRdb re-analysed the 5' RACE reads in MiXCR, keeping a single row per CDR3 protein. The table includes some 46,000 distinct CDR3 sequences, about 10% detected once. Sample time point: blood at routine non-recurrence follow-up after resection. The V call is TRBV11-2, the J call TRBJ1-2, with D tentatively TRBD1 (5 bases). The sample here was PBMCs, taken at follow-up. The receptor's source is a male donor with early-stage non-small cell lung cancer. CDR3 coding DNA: TGTGCCAGCAGCTTCGAAGGGACTGGAGGCTACACCTTC. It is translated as CASSFEGTGGYTF.